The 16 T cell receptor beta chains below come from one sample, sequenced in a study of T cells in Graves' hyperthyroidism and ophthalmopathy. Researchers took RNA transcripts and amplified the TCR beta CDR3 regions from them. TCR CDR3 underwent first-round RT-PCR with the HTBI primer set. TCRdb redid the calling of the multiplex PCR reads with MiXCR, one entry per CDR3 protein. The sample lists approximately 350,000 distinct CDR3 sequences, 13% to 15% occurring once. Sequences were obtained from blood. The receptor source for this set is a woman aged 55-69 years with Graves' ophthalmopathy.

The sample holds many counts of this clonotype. CDR3 nucleotide sequence: TGTGCCAGCAGCTTAGATCGTTCAATAGTGTACGAGCAGTACTTC. It encodes CASSLDRSIVYEQYF. This chain connects TRBV7-9 to TRBJ2-7; D gene unclear. The CDR3 sequence is 15 residues long. V was clipped by 1 base and J by 4 bases, with 14 bases between them. Germline CDR1 is SEHNR and CDR2 is FQNEAQ (reference sequence).

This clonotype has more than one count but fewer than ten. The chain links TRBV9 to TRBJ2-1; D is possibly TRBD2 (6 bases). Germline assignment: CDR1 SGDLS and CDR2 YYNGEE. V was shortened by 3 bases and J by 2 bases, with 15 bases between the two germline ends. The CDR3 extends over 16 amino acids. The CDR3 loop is CASSGGVAFTYNEQFF. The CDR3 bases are TGTGCCAGCAGCGGGGGGGTAGCGTTTACCTACAATGAGCAGTTCTTC.

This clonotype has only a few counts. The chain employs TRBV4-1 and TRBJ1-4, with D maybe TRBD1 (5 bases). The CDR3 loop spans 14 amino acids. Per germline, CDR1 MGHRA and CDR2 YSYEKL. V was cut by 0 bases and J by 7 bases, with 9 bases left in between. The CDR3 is CASSQEPGREKLFF. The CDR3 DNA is TGCGCCAGCAGCCAAGAACCAGGGCGTGAAAAACTGTTTTTT.

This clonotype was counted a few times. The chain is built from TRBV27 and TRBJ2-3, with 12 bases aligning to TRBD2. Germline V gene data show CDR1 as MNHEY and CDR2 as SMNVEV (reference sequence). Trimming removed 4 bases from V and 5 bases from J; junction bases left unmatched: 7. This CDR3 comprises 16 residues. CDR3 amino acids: CASSSRLAGVVDTQYF. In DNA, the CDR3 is TGTGCCAGCAGTTCGAGACTAGCGGGAGTTGTAGATACGCAGTATTTT.

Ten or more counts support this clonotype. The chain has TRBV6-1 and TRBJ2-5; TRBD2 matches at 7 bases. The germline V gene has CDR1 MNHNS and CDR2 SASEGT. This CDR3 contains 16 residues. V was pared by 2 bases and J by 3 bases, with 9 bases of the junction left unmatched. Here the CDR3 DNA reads TGTGCCAGCAGTGAAAGGGCAGGGACTACTAAAGAGACCCAGTACTTC. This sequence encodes CASSERAGTTKETQYF.

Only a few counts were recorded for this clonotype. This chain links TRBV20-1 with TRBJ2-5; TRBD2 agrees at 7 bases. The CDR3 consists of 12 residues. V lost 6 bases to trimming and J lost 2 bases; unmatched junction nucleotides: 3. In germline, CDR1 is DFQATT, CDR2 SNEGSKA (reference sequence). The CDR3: CSASGKQETQYF. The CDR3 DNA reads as TGCAGTGCAAGCGGGAAACAAGAGACCCAGTACTTC.

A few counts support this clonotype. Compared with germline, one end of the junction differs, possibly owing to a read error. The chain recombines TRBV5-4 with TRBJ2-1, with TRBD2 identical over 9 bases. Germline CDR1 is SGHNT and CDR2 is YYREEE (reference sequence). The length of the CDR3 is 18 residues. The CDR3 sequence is CASSTMRQMTSGYNKQFF. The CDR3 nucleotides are TGTGCCAGCAGCACAATGCGACAGATGACTAGCGGATACAATAAGCAGTTCTTC.

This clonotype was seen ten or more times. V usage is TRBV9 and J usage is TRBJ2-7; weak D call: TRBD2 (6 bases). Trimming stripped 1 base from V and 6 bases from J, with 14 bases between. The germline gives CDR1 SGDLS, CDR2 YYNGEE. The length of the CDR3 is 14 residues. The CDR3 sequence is CASSVTAGNLEQYF. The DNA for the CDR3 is TGTGCCAGCAGCGTAACCGCGGGAAACCTCGAGCAGTACTTC.

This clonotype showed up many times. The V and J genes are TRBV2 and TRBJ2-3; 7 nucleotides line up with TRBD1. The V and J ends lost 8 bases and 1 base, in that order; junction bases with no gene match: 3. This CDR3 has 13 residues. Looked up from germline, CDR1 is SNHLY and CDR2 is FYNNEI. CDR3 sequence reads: CASDRARTDTQYF. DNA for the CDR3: TGTGCCAGCGACAGGGCCCGCACAGATACGCAGTATTTT.

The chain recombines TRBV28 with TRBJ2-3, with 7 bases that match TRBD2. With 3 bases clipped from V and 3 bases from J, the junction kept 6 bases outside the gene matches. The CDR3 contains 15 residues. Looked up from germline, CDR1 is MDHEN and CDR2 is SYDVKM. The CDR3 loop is CASSFTGGGTDTQYF. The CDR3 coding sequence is TGTGCCAGCAGTTTTACGGGAGGCGGGACAGATACGCAGTATTTT.

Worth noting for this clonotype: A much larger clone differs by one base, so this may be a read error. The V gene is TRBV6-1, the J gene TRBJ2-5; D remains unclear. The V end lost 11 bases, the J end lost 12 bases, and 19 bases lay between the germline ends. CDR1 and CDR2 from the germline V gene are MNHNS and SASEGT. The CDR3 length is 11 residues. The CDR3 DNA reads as TGTGCCGGCAAGTCAGCCGACCGGGAGTACTTC. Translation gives CAGKSADREYF.

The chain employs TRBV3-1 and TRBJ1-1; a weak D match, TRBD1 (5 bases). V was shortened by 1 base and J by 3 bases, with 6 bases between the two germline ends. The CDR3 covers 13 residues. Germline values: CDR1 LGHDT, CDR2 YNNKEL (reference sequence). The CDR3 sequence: CASSQVTDTEAFF. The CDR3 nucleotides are TGTGCCAGCAGCCAAGTGACAGACACTGAAGCTTTCTTT.

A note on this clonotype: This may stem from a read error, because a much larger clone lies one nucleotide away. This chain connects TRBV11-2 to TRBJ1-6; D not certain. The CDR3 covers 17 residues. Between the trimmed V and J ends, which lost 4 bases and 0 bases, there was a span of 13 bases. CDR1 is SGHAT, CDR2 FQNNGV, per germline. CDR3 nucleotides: TGTGCCAGCAGCTCCCACATAGGGAGCTCCTATAATTCACCCCTCCACTTT. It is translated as CASSSHIGSSYNSPLHF.

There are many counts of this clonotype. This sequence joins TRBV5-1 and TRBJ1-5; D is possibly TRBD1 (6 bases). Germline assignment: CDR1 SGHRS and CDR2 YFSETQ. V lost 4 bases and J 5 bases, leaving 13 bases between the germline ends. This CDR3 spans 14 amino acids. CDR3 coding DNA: TGCGCCAGCAGCCCGGGACAACTGCATCAGCCCCAGCATTTT. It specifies CASSPGQLHQPQHF.

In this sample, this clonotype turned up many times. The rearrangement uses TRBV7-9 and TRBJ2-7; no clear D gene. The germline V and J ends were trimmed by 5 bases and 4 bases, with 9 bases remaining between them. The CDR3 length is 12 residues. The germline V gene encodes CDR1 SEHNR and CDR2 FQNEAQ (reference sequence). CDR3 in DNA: TGTGCCAGCAGCATAAGTGGGTACGAGCAGTACTTC. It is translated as CASSISGYEQYF. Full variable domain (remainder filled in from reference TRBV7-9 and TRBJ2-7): DTGVSQNPRHKITKRGQNVTFRCDPISEHNRLYWYRQTLGQGPEFLTYFQNEAQLEKSRLLSDRFSAERPKGSFSTLEIQRTEQGDSAMYLCASSISGYEQYFGPGTRLTVT.

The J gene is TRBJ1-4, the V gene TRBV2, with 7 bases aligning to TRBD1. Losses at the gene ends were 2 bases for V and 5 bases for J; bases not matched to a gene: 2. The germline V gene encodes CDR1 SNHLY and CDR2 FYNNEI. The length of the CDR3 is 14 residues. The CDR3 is CASSESRGNEKLFF. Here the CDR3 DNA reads TGTGCCAGCAGTGAATCCAGGGGGAATGAAAAACTGTTTTTT.